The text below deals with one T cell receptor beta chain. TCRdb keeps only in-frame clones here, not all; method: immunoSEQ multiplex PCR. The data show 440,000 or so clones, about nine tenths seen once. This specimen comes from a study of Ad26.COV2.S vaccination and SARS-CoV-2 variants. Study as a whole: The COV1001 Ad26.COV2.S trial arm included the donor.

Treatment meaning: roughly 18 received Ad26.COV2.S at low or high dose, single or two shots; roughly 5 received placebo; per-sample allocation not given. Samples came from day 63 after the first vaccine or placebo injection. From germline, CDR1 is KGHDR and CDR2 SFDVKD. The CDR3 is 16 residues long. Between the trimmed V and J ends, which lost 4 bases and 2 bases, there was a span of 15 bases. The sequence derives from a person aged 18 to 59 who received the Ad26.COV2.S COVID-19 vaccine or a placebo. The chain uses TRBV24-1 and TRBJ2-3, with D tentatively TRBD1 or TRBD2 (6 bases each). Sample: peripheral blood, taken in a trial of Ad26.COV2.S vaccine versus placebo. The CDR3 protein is CATSDPGGDNTDTQYF. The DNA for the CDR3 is TGTGCCACCAGTGACCCGGGCGGGGACAACACAGATACGCAGTATTTT.